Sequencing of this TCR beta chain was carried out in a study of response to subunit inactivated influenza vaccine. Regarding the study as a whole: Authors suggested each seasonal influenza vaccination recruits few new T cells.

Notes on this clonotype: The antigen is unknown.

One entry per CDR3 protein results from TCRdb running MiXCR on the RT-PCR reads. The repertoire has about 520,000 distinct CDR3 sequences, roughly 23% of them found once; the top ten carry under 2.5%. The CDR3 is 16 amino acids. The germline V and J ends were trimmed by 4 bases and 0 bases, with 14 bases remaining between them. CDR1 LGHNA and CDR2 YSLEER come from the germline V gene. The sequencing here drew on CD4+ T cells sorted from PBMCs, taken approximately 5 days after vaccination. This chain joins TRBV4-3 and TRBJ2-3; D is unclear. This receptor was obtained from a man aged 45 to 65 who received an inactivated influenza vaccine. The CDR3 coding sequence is TGCGCCAGCAGCCCACGCTGGGAATCTAGCACAGATACGCAGTATTTT. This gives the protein CASSPRWESSTDTQYF.